The clone carrying this T cell receptor (beta chain) appeared a few times. Its specificity is unknown. Cultured CD4+ T-cell DNA underwent Oncomine TCR Beta short-read sequencing. TCRdb passed the PCR reads through MiXCR, listing each CDR3 protein once. The sample consists of about 20,000 distinct CDR3 sequences, about 30% of them appearing once. Treatment specified: roughly 11-day PBMC culture with coronavirus spike peptide pools or control peptides (ViraFEST assay). This specimen comes from a study of vaccination and CD4 T cells after COVID-19. The sample taken for sequencing was cultured CD4+ T cells from blood. This sequence was found in a human donor with COVID-19.

The CDR3: CASSLSRTGYNEQFF. CDR3 nucleotide sequence: TGTGCCAGCAGTTTAAGTCGGACAGGGTACAATGAGCAGTTCTTC. This sequence joins TRBV27 and TRBJ2-1, with 8 bases aligning to TRBD1. Per germline, CDR1 MNHEY and CDR2 SMNVEV (reference sequence). V was clipped by 2 bases and J by 4 bases; unmatched bases: 4. The CDR3 spans 15 residues.